The 28 T cell receptor beta chains given below trace back to one sample, sequenced in a study of Tregs in tolerant kidney transplant recipients. Produced via immunoSEQ multiplex PCR; TCRdb's table is partial and in-frame only. Of tens of thousands of clones in the sample, 80% to 85% are singletons; the top ten hold about 4.5%. Sequences were obtained from CD4+ T cells from blood. These receptors were collected from a human donor in good health.

Worth noting for this clone: At one end, the junction sequence differs from germline, possibly due to a read error. This CDR3 is also generated by other DNA sequences in the sample. The rearrangement joins TRBV5-6 to TRBJ1-3; D is unresolved. CDR1 is SGHDT, CDR2 YYEEEE, per germline. The CDR3 loop spans 15 amino acids. The chain's CDR3 is CASSLEVSSGNTIYF. CDR3 DNA sequence: TGCGCCAGCAGCTTGGAAGTTTCCTCTGGAAACACCATATATTTT.

The chain is built from TRBV7-9 and TRBJ2-1; 8 bases line up with TRBD2. CDR3 length equals 17 residues. Germline V CDR1 and CDR2: SEHNR, FQNEAQ (reference sequence). Trimming removed 5 bases from V and 7 bases from J; junction bases left unmatched: 16. CDR3 protein: CASSLYDRIAGLNEQFF. In DNA, the CDR3 is TGTGCCAGCAGCCTATACGATCGTATAGCGGGGTTGAATGAGCAGTTCTTC.

This sequence joins TRBV7-9 and TRBJ2-3; perhaps TRBD1 as D (6 bases). CDR1 is SEHNR and CDR2 is FQNEAQ in the germline V gene (reference sequence). The CDR3 spans 15 residues. Trimming pared 8 bases from V and 3 bases from J, leaving 18 bases between. CDR3 region: CASGTDRISTDTQYF. CDR3 DNA: TGTGCCAGCGGCACCGACAGGATATCAACAGATACGCAGTATTTT.

The chain links TRBV6-5 to TRBJ2-1; no firm D call. The CDR3 runs to 12 residues. Trimming removed 10 bases from V and 6 bases from J, with 13 bases in between. Germline V gene lookup returns CDR1 MNHEY and CDR2 SVGAGI. The DNA for the CDR3 is TGTGCCACAATCGGTATTGCCAATGAGCAGTTCTTC. It translates to CATIGIANEQFF.

This chain uses TRBV7-2 with TRBJ1-2, with a tentative D call TRBD1 (6 bases). The CDR3 has 14 residues. V was pared by 0 bases and J by 4 bases, with 9 bases between. Germline CDR1 is SGHTA and CDR2 is FQGNSA. The CDR3 loop is CASSLAGAAYGYTF. The CDR3 DNA reads as TGTGCCAGCAGCTTAGCGGGGGCAGCCTATGGCTACACCTTC.

V gene TRBV6-6 combines with J gene TRBJ2-5, with D possibly matching TRBD2 (6 bases). The CDR3 is made up of 14 amino acids. Per germline, CDR1 MNHNY and CDR2 SVGAGI (reference sequence). V lost 10 bases and J lost 5, with 20 bases in between. The CDR3 loop is CATRFGTPWETQYF. The CDR3 DNA reads as TGTGCCACCAGATTCGGGACTCCATGGGAGACCCAGTACTTC.

This clone came up once. The rearrangement links TRBV19 to TRBJ1-4; no reliable D call. Germline CDR1 and CDR2: LNHDA and SQIVND (reference sequence). The CDR3 covers 15 residues. Trimming removed 8 bases at V and 0 bases at J, with 13 bases between. The CDR3 coding sequence is TGTGCCAGTTCAAGGTTCCCCCCAACTAATGAAAAACTGTTTTTT. Protein: CASSRFPPTNEKLFF.

This sequence joins TRBV13 and TRBJ2-7; TRBD2 agrees at 10 bases. V shed 2 bases, J shed 1 base, and the junction held 2 bases outside the gene matches. This CDR3 comprises 15 residues. Germline V gene lookup returns CDR1 PRHDT and CDR2 FYEKMQ (reference sequence). Here the CDR3 DNA reads TGTGCCAGCAGCTTAAATAGCGGGAGGTCCTACGAGCAGTACTTC. This sequence encodes CASSLNSGRSYEQYF. The full variable domain, with the rest looked up from reference TRBV13 and TRBJ2-7, is AAGVIQSPRHLIKEKRETATLKCYPIPRHDTVYWYQQGPGQDPQFLISFYEKMQSDKGSIPDRFSAQQFSDYHSELNMSSLELGDSALYFCASSLNSGRSYEQYFGPGTRLTVT.

The gene calls are TRBV4-2 and TRBJ2-1; 11 bases are a match to TRBD2. Germline assignment: CDR1 LGHNA and CDR2 YNFKEQ. Trimming at V came to 0 bases and at J to 14 bases, leaving 12 bases not matched to a gene. The length of the CDR3 is 16 residues. The DNA for the CDR3 is TGTGCCAGCAGCCAAGATGACGGTAGCGGGAGGGCAAATAAGTTCTTC. Amino acids: CASSQDDGSGRANKFF.

The rearrangement uses TRBV6-5 and TRBJ1-1; D is undetermined. The V end lost 6 bases, the J end lost 0 bases, and 14 bases lay between the germline ends. Germline values: CDR1 MNHEY, CDR2 SVGAGI. The length of the CDR3 is 15 residues. The CDR3 nucleotides are TGTGCCAGCAGGAGTAAGACCTTTTTGAACACTGAAGCTTTCTTT. Its translation is CASRSKTFLNTEAFF.

The V and J genes are TRBV6-1 and TRBJ2-4, with 11 bases fitting TRBD2. This CDR3 region has 19 residues. After removal of 4 bases from V and 0 bases from J, the junction contained 11 bases not matched to a gene. Germline V gene lookup returns CDR1 MNHNS and CDR2 SASEGT. CDR3 in DNA: TGTGCCAGCAGTGCGTTGACTAGCGGGGTTACATTAGCCAAAAACATTCAGTACTTC. As protein: CASSALTSGVTLAKNIQYF.

The chain has TRBV27 and TRBJ1-5; the D gene is possibly TRBD1 (5 bases). CDR3 length: 14 amino acids. Germline V gene sequence: CDR1 MNHEY, CDR2 SMNVEV (reference sequence). Trimming took off 8 bases at V and 3 bases at J, with 14 bases between the two ends. The CDR3 sequence: CASGPQASNQPQHF. The CDR3 DNA reads TGTGCCAGCGGACCACAGGCCTCCAATCAGCCCCAGCATTTT.

The V call is TRBV27, the J call TRBJ1-2; 7 bases align to TRBD1. Germline values: CDR1 MNHEY, CDR2 SMNVEV (reference sequence). V was clipped by 2 bases and J by 7 bases; unmatched bases: 4. The CDR3 runs to 13 residues. CDR3 loop: CASSLEGAFGYTF. The CDR3 nucleotides are TGTGCCAGCAGTTTAGAGGGGGCATTTGGCTACACCTTC.

The chain couples TRBV29-1 to TRBJ1-2, with D maybe TRBD1 (5 bases). Germline assignment: CDR1 SQVTM and CDR2 ANQGSEA. This CDR3 contains 12 residues. V was trimmed by 4 bases and J by 0 bases, leaving 6 bases between them. CDR3 nucleotide sequence: TGCAGCGTTGGGGGACCTAACTATGGCTACACCTTC. Protein product: CSVGGPNYGYTF.

The rearrangement joins TRBV6-1 to TRBJ2-2; D perhaps matches TRBD1 (5 bases). This CDR3 spans 15 amino acids. Germline V CDR1 and CDR2: MNHNS, SASEGT. The V gene lost 0 bases and the J gene lost 6 bases, with 11 bases spanning the gap. CDR3 bases: TGTGCCAGCAGTGAAGCACTGGGGCGGTCCGGGGAGCTGTTTTTT. Translated: CASSEALGRSGELFF.

The chain is built from TRBV7-9 and TRBJ1-2; the D is unclear. Trimming took off 1 base at V and 2 bases at J, with 8 bases between the two ends. The germline V gene has CDR1 SEHNR and CDR2 FQNEAQ (reference sequence). The CDR3 is made up of 14 amino acids. Here the CDR3 reads CASSLETLNYGYTF. For the CDR3, the DNA is TGTGCCAGCAGCTTAGAAACGCTAAACTATGGCTACACCTTC.

This rearrangement joins TRBV19 to TRBJ2-2; D is unresolved. V shed 6 bases and J shed 5 bases, with 10 bases lying between them. The germline CDR1 and CDR2 sequences are LNHDA and SQIVND (reference sequence). The CDR3 sequence is 13 residues long. CDR3 protein: CASRPSWTGELFF. For the CDR3, the DNA is TGTGCCAGTAGGCCCTCCTGGACCGGGGAGCTGTTTTTT.

The chain joins TRBV19 to TRBJ1-1, with D uncertain. Germline V lookup: CDR1 LNHDA, CDR2 SQIVND (reference sequence). Trimming removed 3 bases at V and 4 bases at J, with 12 bases between. This CDR3 has 14 residues. The DNA of the CDR3 is TGTGCCAGTAGTATCTATCGGCTGGGCACTGAAGCTTTCTTT. It encodes CASSIYRLGTEAFF.

This clone has a handful of counts. V and J are TRBV7-2 and TRBJ1-6; TRBD1 matches at 7 bases. CDR3 size: 13 residues. CDR1 and CDR2 (germline): SGHTA, FQGNSA. This chain's CDR3 is CATRDREYSPLHF. Written as DNA, the CDR3 is TGTGCAACCCGTGACAGGGAGTATTCACCCCTCCACTTT.

V and J are TRBV15 and TRBJ1-2; no firm D call. CDR3 length equals 12 residues. In germline, CDR1 is LNHNV, CDR2 YYDKDF (reference sequence). V was shortened by 1 base and J by 8 bases, with 8 bases between the two germline ends. The CDR3 loop reads CATSRASGGYTF. The CDR3 coding sequence is TGTGCCACCAGCAGAGCATCGGGGGGCTACACCTTC.

Here the CDR3 DNA reads TGTGCCAGCAGCTTAGATGAGGGGATCTCCTACGAGCAGTACTTC. This codes for CASSLDEGISYEQYF. The V call is TRBV7-6, the J call TRBJ2-7; possibly TRBD1 or TRBD2 for D (5 bases each). Germline loops: CDR1 SGHVS, CDR2 FNYEAQ. Trimming took off 1 base at V and 0 bases at J, with 10 bases between the two ends. The CDR3 runs 15 residues.

The chain employs TRBV27 and TRBJ2-6, with 8 nucleotides matching TRBD1. The CDR3 totals 18 residues. Germline CDR1 is MNHEY and CDR2 is SMNVEV (reference sequence). The ends lost 2 bases at V and 3 bases at J; junction bases unmatched: 9. CDR3 in amino acids: CASSLLSGGAFGANVLTF. The CDR3 nucleotides are TGTGCCAGCAGTTTACTCTCAGGGGGCGCTTTTGGGGCCAACGTCCTGACTTTC.

V usage is TRBV11-3 and J usage is TRBJ2-7; no clear D. This CDR3 has 12 residues. V gave up 2 bases and J gave up 6 bases, with 8 bases separating them. Germline loops: CDR1 SGHNT, CDR2 YENEEA. CDR3 region: CASSLLIAEQYF. In DNA form, the CDR3 reads TGTGCCAGCAGCTTACTCATCGCCGAGCAGTACTTC.

The V and J genes are TRBV7-2 and TRBJ2-1; D unresolved. Germline CDR1 reads SGHTA; CDR2 reads FQGNSA. The V gene lost 1 base and the J gene lost 1 base, with 8 bases spanning the gap. The CDR3 extends over 15 amino acids. The CDR3 nucleotides read TGTGCCAGCAGCTTAGATCTGGGTTCCTACAATGAGCAGTTCTTC. This translates into CASSLDLGSYNEQFF.

This clone has a single count. The chain links TRBV6-5 to TRBJ2-1, with 8 bases matching TRBD2. Unmatched junction bases numbered 10, after V lost 5 bases and J lost 10 bases. CDR1 is MNHEY, CDR2 SVGAGI, per germline. The CDR3 covers 14 residues. In DNA form, the CDR3 reads TGTGCCAGCAGTCAAGGGGGAGAGCGGGAGGAGCAGTTCTTC. This gives the protein CASSQGGEREEQFF.

This clone was detected only once. V and J are TRBV4-2 and TRBJ2-5, with TRBD1 identical over 9 bases. V lost 0 bases to trimming and J lost 0 bases; unmatched junction nucleotides: 2. The germline gives CDR1 LGHNA, CDR2 YNFKEQ. The CDR3 runs to 16 residues. The CDR3 here is CASSQETGGNQETQYF. CDR3 DNA sequence: TGTGCCAGCAGCCAAGAGACAGGGGGAAACCAAGAGACCCAGTACTTC.

This clone has a single count. This sequence joins TRBV5-6 and TRBJ1-4, with D possibly being TRBD1 (6 bases). The germline gives CDR1 SGHDT, CDR2 YYEEEE. The V gene lost 3 bases and the J gene lost 5 bases, with 14 bases spanning the gap. The CDR3 extends over 15 amino acids. CDR3 nucleotide sequence: TGTGCCAGCAGCTCATACAGGGCCTCCAATGAAAAACTGTTTTTT. The encoded protein is CASSSYRASNEKLFF.

The chain is built from TRBV12-5 and TRBJ1-6, with 9 bases matching TRBD1. CDR3 length equals 19 residues. Unmatched junction bases numbered 12, after V lost 0 bases and J lost 6 bases. Germline CDR1 is LGHNT and CDR2 is FRNRAP. The CDR3 DNA is TGTGCTAGTGGTTTGGTACTTGCGAGACAGGGGGGTGGTAATTCACCCCTCCACTTT. Protein sequence: CASGLVLARQGGGNSPLHF.